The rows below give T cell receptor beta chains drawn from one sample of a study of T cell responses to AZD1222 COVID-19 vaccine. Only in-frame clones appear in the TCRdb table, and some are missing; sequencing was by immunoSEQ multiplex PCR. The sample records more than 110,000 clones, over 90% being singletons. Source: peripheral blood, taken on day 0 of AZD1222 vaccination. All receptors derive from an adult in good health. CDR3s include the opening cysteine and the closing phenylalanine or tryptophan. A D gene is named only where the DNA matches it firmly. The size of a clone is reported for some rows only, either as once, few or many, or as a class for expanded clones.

cdr3_aa: CASSKVHRFKDRPKSGTQYF
cdr3_nt: TGTGCCAGCAGCAAAGTCCACCGTTTCAAGGACAGACCGAAAAGCGGTACGCAGTATTTT
d_call: .
clone_size: .
v_call: TRBV21-1
j_call: TRBJ2-3

cdr3_aa: CASMRGTGNSPLHF
cdr3_nt: TGTGCCAGCATGAGGGGGACAGGGAATTCACCCCTCCACTTT
d_call: TRBD1
clone_size: once
v_call: TRBV2
j_call: TRBJ1-6

cdr3_aa: CASSLRQGLDSRYGYTF
cdr3_nt: TGCGCCAGCAGCCTCCGACAGGGGTTAGACTCTAGGTATGGCTACACCTTC
d_call: TRBD1
clone_size: .
v_call: TRBV4-1
j_call: TRBJ1-2

cdr3_aa: CASSQSWTGGSRTQYF
cdr3_nt: TGTGCCAGCAGCCAATCCTGGACAGGGGGATCTCGTACGCAGTATTTT
d_call: TRBD1
clone_size: large
v_call: TRBV3-1/TRBV3-2
j_call: TRBJ2-3

cdr3_aa: CASSPGPKLRSDTQYF
cdr3_nt: TGTGCCAGCAGCCCCGGACCGAAGCTTAGGTCTGATACGCAGTATTTT
d_call: .
clone_size: .
v_call: TRBV11-3
j_call: TRBJ2-3

cdr3_aa: CAISERTGNTEAFF
cdr3_nt: TGTGCCATCAGTGAGCGAACAGGGAACACTGAAGCTTTCTTT
d_call: .
clone_size: .
v_call: TRBV10-3
j_call: TRBJ1-1

cdr3_aa: CASSPGLVGNEQFF
cdr3_nt: TGCGCCAGCAGTCCGGGACTAGTAGGCAATGAGCAGTTCTTC
d_call: TRBD2
clone_size: .
v_call: TRBV10-1
j_call: TRBJ2-1

cdr3_aa: CASSRSLQGGSTEAFF
cdr3_nt: TGCGCCAGCAGCCGAAGCCTACAGGGGGGCTCGACTGAAGCTTTCTTT
d_call: TRBD1
clone_size: once
v_call: TRBV4-1
j_call: TRBJ1-1

cdr3_aa: CASKNYEQYF
cdr3_nt: TGCGCCAGCAAGAACTACGAGCAGTACTTC
d_call: .
clone_size: .
v_call: TRBV5-1
j_call: TRBJ2-7

cdr3_aa: CASSEGSGRLTRSYNEQFF
cdr3_nt: TGCGCCAGCAGTGAGGGTAGCGGGAGATTAACCCGGAGCTACAATGAGCAGTTCTTC
d_call: TRBD2
clone_size: .
v_call: TRBV10-2
j_call: TRBJ2-1

cdr3_aa: CASSYFAAGAGDTQYF
cdr3_nt: TGTGCCAGCAGCTACTTTGCTGCGGGAGCGGGAGATACGCAGTATTTT
d_call: TRBD2
clone_size: .
v_call: TRBV7-8
j_call: TRBJ2-3

cdr3_aa: CASSELRANYGYTF
cdr3_nt: TGTGCCAGCAGTGAATTGCGGGCTAACTATGGCTACACCTTC
d_call: .
clone_size: .
v_call: TRBV6-1
j_call: TRBJ1-2

cdr3_aa: CASSLRGNEQFF
cdr3_nt: TGTGCCAGCAGTTTAAGGGGGAATGAGCAGTTCTTC
d_call: .
clone_size: .
v_call: TRBV12-3/TRBV12-4
j_call: TRBJ2-1

cdr3_aa: CASSLAGPNQPQHF
cdr3_nt: TGTGCCAGCAGCTTGGCTGGACCCAATCAGCCCCAGCATTTT
d_call: .
clone_size: .
v_call: TRBV5-8
j_call: TRBJ1-5

cdr3_aa: CASSMGRADTQYF
cdr3_nt: TGTGCCAGTAGTATGGGTAGAGCAGATACGCAGTATTTT
d_call: .
clone_size: .
v_call: TRBV19
j_call: TRBJ2-3

cdr3_aa: CASSAQGEAGYTF
cdr3_nt: TGTGCCAGCAGCGCACAGGGGGAGGCTGGCTACACCTTC
d_call: TRBD1
clone_size: .
v_call: TRBV11-2
j_call: TRBJ1-2

cdr3_aa: CASSSRTRNTGELFF
cdr3_nt: TGTGCCAGCAGCTCTAGGACAAGGAACACCGGGGAGCTGTTTTTT
d_call: .
clone_size: .
v_call: TRBV9
j_call: TRBJ2-2

cdr3_aa: CASSLGGPLYGYTF
cdr3_nt: TGTGCCAGCAGCTTAGGAGGTCCCCTTTATGGCTACACCTTC
d_call: .
clone_size: .
v_call: TRBV7-2
j_call: TRBJ1-2

cdr3_aa: CASSINPGGSEKLFF
cdr3_nt: TGTGCCAGCAGCATAAATCCAGGGGGATCTGAAAAACTGTTTTTT
d_call: TRBD1
clone_size: .
v_call: TRBV6-5
j_call: TRBJ1-4

cdr3_aa: CASSESRQGARETQYF
cdr3_nt: TGTGCCAGCAGTGAATCGCGACAGGGCGCTAGAGAGACCCAGTACTTC
d_call: TRBD1
clone_size: once
v_call: TRBV6-1
j_call: TRBJ2-5

cdr3_aa: CASSGTVFNQPQHF
cdr3_nt: TGTGCCAGTAGCGGAACGGTTTTCAATCAGCCCCAGCATTTT
d_call: .
clone_size: .
v_call: TRBV19
j_call: TRBJ1-5

cdr3_aa: CSVGGAGDNEKLFF
cdr3_nt: TGCAGCGTTGGGGGGGCCGGGGATAATGAAAAACTGTTTTTT
d_call: .
clone_size: .
v_call: TRBV29-1
j_call: TRBJ1-4

cdr3_aa: CASSYSGQGNYGYTF
cdr3_nt: TGTGCCAGCAGTTACTCAGGACAGGGGAACTATGGCTACACCTTC
d_call: TRBD1
clone_size: .
v_call: TRBV6-5
j_call: TRBJ1-2

cdr3_aa: CASSLTRSGNTIYF
cdr3_nt: TGCGCCAGCAGCTTGACTCGCTCTGGAAACACCATATATTTT
d_call: .
clone_size: .
v_call: TRBV5-1
j_call: TRBJ1-3

cdr3_aa: CASSLELNTEAFF
cdr3_nt: TGTGCCAGCAGCTTAGAGTTGAACACTGAAGCTTTCTTT
d_call: .
clone_size: .
v_call: TRBV7-8
j_call: TRBJ1-1

cdr3_aa: CASSESGTVYEQYF
cdr3_nt: TGCGCCAGCAGTGAGTCGGGGACTGTCTACGAGCAGTACTTC
d_call: .
clone_size: few
v_call: TRBV10-2
j_call: TRBJ2-7

cdr3_aa: CASSLGLARLPYNEQFF
cdr3_nt: TGTGCCAGCAGCTTGGGACTAGCGCGTCTCCCTTACAATGAGCAGTTCTTC
d_call: TRBD2
clone_size: .
v_call: TRBV5-6
j_call: TRBJ2-1

cdr3_aa: CASSLIDRQGRNSPLHF
cdr3_nt: TGTGCCAGCAGCTTGATCGACCGACAGGGACGAAATTCACCCCTCCACTTT
d_call: TRBD1
clone_size: .
v_call: TRBV7-2
j_call: TRBJ1-6

cdr3_aa: CASSQEQQAENIQYF
cdr3_nt: TGCGCCAGCAGCCAAGAGCAACAAGCGGAGAACATTCAGTACTTC
d_call: .
clone_size: .
v_call: TRBV4-1
j_call: TRBJ2-4

cdr3_aa: CASSEMGQNYGYTF
cdr3_nt: TGTGCCAGCAGTGAGATGGGACAGAACTATGGCTACACCTTC
d_call: TRBD1
clone_size: .
v_call: TRBV6-1
j_call: TRBJ1-2

cdr3_aa: CASSYSSGSSYNEQFF
cdr3_nt: TGTGCCAGCAGCTATTCTAGCGGAAGCTCCTACAATGAGCAGTTCTTC
d_call: TRBD2
clone_size: .
v_call: TRBV7-8
j_call: TRBJ2-1

cdr3_aa: CASRVGPNQPQHF
cdr3_nt: TGTGCCAGCAGGGTGGGACCTAATCAGCCCCAGCATTTT
d_call: .
clone_size: once
v_call: TRBV7-2
j_call: TRBJ1-5

cdr3_aa: CATSPLPGQGKGGELFF
cdr3_nt: TGTGCCACCAGCCCCCTACCAGGACAGGGGAAGGGCGGGGAGCTGTTTTTT
d_call: TRBD1
clone_size: .
v_call: TRBV15
j_call: TRBJ2-2

cdr3_aa: CASSPPGLAYEQYF
cdr3_nt: TGCGCCAGCAGCCCACCGGGACTAGCCTACGAGCAGTACTTC
d_call: TRBD2
clone_size: few
v_call: TRBV5-1
j_call: TRBJ2-7

cdr3_aa: CATSEAQENQPQHF
cdr3_nt: TGTGCCACCAGTGAAGCACAGGAAAATCAGCCCCAGCATTTT
d_call: .
clone_size: .
v_call: TRBV24-1
j_call: TRBJ1-5

cdr3_aa: CASSPQTGVTYNEQFF
cdr3_nt: TGTGCCAGCAGCCCCCAAACGGGGGTTACCTACAATGAGCAGTTCTTC
d_call: .
clone_size: .
v_call: TRBV5-6
j_call: TRBJ2-1

cdr3_aa: CASSPGTSGQPQHF
cdr3_nt: TGTGCCAGTAGTCCAGGGACATCTGGGCAGCCCCAGCATTTT
d_call: .
clone_size: few
v_call: TRBV19
j_call: TRBJ1-5

cdr3_aa: CASSQDEGVSEAFF
cdr3_nt: TGTGCCAGCAGCCAAGATGAGGGAGTGTCTGAAGCTTTCTTT
d_call: .
clone_size: .
v_call: TRBV14
j_call: TRBJ1-1

cdr3_aa: CASSERRDASRPTF
cdr3_nt: TGCGCCAGCAGTGAGAGGAGGGACGCGAGCCGGCCCACCTTC
d_call: .
clone_size: once
v_call: TRBV10-1
j_call: TRBJ1-2

cdr3_aa: CASSSRQGAWHEQYF
cdr3_nt: TGTGCCAGCAGTTCCCGACAGGGGGCCTGGCACGAGCAGTACTTC
d_call: TRBD1
clone_size: .
v_call: TRBV27
j_call: TRBJ2-7

cdr3_aa: CASSLVGGEQYF
cdr3_nt: TGTGCCAGCAGCTTAGTCGGGGGGGAGCAGTACTTC
d_call: TRBD2
clone_size: .
v_call: TRBV11-1
j_call: TRBJ2-7

cdr3_aa: CASSWWGASYGYTF
cdr3_nt: TGTGCCAGCAGCTGGTGGGGGGCGTCCTATGGCTACACCTTC
d_call: .
clone_size: .
v_call: TRBV5-6
j_call: TRBJ1-2

cdr3_aa: CSASFNTEAFF
cdr3_nt: TGCAGTGCTAGTTTTAACACTGAAGCTTTCTTT
d_call: .
clone_size: .
v_call: TRBV20-1
j_call: TRBJ1-1